These T cell receptor beta chains were read from a single sample in a study of Ad26.COV2.S vaccination and SARS-CoV-2 variants. Assay: immunoSEQ multiplex PCR; the TCRdb copy retains only in-frame clones and omits some. Among approximately 460,000 clones listed, approximately 90% were seen once. The sample here was peripheral blood, taken in a trial of Ad26.COV2.S vaccine versus placebo. These receptors came from a person between 18 and 65 years old who received the Ad26.COV2.S COVID-19 vaccine or a placebo. Each CDR3 is given with its conserved first and last residue. Fields, in order: D gene, clone size, V gene, J gene, CDR3 DNA, CDR3 protein. The D gene is left open where the match is weak. Rows may omit the clone size; those that give it use once, few, many or a size class.

>TRBD2|once|TRBV19|TRBJ2-3
TGTGCCACCTCAAAAAAGGTCGGGACTAGCGGCACAGATACGCAGTATTTT
CATSKKVGTSGTDTQYF
>.|.|TRBV3-1/TRBV3-2|TRBJ1-2
TGTGCCAGCAGCCAGGAAGGGTACAACTATGGCTACACCTTC
CASSQEGYNYGYTF
>.|.|TRBV6-5|TRBJ1-2
TGTGCCAGCAGTTACCAACAGGCTTCTAACTATGGCTACACCTTC
CASSYQQASNYGYTF
>TRBD2|.|TRBV5-1|TRBJ2-2
TGCGCCAGCAGCATCCGGACTAGCGGGCCGATAAACACCGGGGAGCTGTTTTTT
CASSIRTSGPINTGELFF
>.|.|TRBV3-1/TRBV3-2|TRBJ1-1
TGTGCCAGCAGCCAAGCCAGGAATACTGAAGCTTTCTTT
CASSQARNTEAFF
>.|.|TRBV7-6|TRBJ2-1
TGTGCCAGCAGCTTAGGGGCCCAGGGGAATGAGCAGTTCTTC
CASSLGAQGNEQFF
>.|.|TRBV19|TRBJ2-7
TGTGCCAGTAGTATTCAGGGAGCCTACGAGCAGTACTTC
CASSIQGAYEQYF
>.|.|TRBV20-1|TRBJ2-5
TGCAGTGCTAGTCTAGGGGGGGGGCCAATCCCCTGGACCCAGTACTTC
CSASLGGGPIPWTQYF
>TRBD2|.|TRBV15|TRBJ2-3
TGTGCCACCAGCAGAGAGCGGGAGAAAACAGATACGCAGTATTTT
CATSREREKTDTQYF
>.|.|TRBV20-1|TRBJ2-1
TGCAGTGCTACCGGGACGACCGAGCAGTTCTTC
CSATGTTEQFF
>.|.|TRBV6-2/TRBV6-3|TRBJ1-5
TGTGCCAGCAGTTACGGGCCGGGGCAGCCCCAGCATTTT
CASSYGPGQPQHF
>TRBD2|.|TRBV10-3|TRBJ2-3
TGTGCCATCAGGGGGGAGGGGCCAGATACGCAGTATTTT
CAIRGEGPDTQYF
>.|.|TRBV11-3|TRBJ2-7
TGTGCCAGCAGCTTAATGAGCTCCTACGAGCAGTACTTC
CASSLMSSYEQYF
>.|.|TRBV10-3|TRBJ1-2
TGTGCCATCAGTGGGCAGGAGATACACTATGGCTACACCTTC
CAISGQEIHYGYTF
>.|.|TRBV14|TRBJ1-6
TGTGCCAGCAGCCAAGGGTCCGGGGCCCGGTCACCCCTCCACTTT
CASSQGSGARSPLHF
>.|few|TRBV4-1|TRBJ2-7
TGCGCCAGCAGCCAAGATCTTGGCCGGCGGGGCTCCTACGAGCAGTACTTC
CASSQDLGRRGSYEQYF
>.|.|TRBV5-1|TRBJ2-7
TGCGCCAGCAGCTTGGCCCGTGACACAGGGATAACCTACGAGCAGTACTTC
CASSLARDTGITYEQYF
>TRBD1|.|TRBV6-1|TRBJ2-7
TGTGCCAGCAGTGAACCGGGACAGGGTCGCTACGAGCAGTACTTC
CASSEPGQGRYEQYF
>.|.|TRBV7-9|TRBJ1-1
TGTGCCAGCAGTTCAAAGACGGACTGGAACACTGAAGCTTTCTTT
CASSSKTDWNTEAFF
>TRBD1|.|TRBV6-5|TRBJ1-2
TGTGCCAGCAGTAAGGAAAGGACAGGCGGCTATGGCTACACCTTC
CASSKERTGGYGYTF